This entry concerns a single T cell receptor beta chain. Its antigen remains unknown. These data belong to a study of beta chain features in type 1 diabetes. Across the study: Cells sorted and examined across all samples totaled more than 95,000,000. Study results and limitations: Compared with healthy donors, patients appeared to share more similar naive, central memory and regulatory TCRB repertoires. Patients with Type 1 diabetes showed moderately but significantly shorter TCRB CDR3s in all four CD4+ subsets.

The V gene's germline CDR1 is SQVTM and CDR2 ANQGSEA. The V end was cut by 3 bases, the J end by 2 bases, with 11 bases between. CDR3 length: 14 residues. Sorting of CD4+ naive, central memory, regulatory and stem cell-like memory cells was performed via CD45RO/CCR7/CD25/CD127/CD95/CD27. Every isolated RNA sample was fully reverse transcribed, so sequencing captured expressed TCRB transcripts. The assay was immunoSEQ multiplex PCR, and TCRdb's table has in-frame clones only and misses some. The sample shows 150,000 to 200,000 clones, around 63% of them seen only once. The sequence derives from a man aged 25 to 40 with type 1 diabetes. Sequencing used naive CD4+ T cells from blood. This rearrangement joins TRBV29-1 to TRBJ1-3, with unresolved D. The CDR3 DNA follows: TGCAGCGTTGAGGGGATTGCCGCTGGAAACACCATATATTTT. Residues: CSVEGIAAGNTIYF.